These T cell receptor beta chains were read from a single sample in a study of vaccination and CD4 T cells after COVID-19. The antigens these receptors bind are not known. TCRdb analysed the PCR reads with MiXCR anew, one entry per CDR3 protein. The sample lists some 15,000 distinct CDR3 sequences, around 40% seen once, with approximately 19% in the top ten. Sequenced material: cultured CD4+ T cells from blood. The source of these receptors is a human donor with COVID-19. Both conserved end residues are part of each CDR3. A D gene is named only where the DNA matches it firmly. The listing skips clone size in some rows; elsewhere it reads once, few, many or a size class.

CDR3nt	CDR3aa	v_gene	j_gene	abundance	d_gene
TGTGCCAGCAGAGGACTAGCGAGGGGGGAGCTGTTTTTT	CASRGLARGELFF	TRBV6-1	TRBJ2-2	few	TRBD2
TGCAGCGTAGTAGGGACTAGGGGAGCAAGTGTCACAGATACGCAGTATTTT	CSVVGTRGASVTDTQYF	TRBV29-1	TRBJ2-3	NA	TRBD2
TGTGCCAGCACCACCGCTAGCGGGGGTTACCGGGATACGCAGTATTTT	CASTTASGGYRDTQYF	TRBV6-1	TRBJ2-3	NA	TRBD2
TGTGCCAGCACCACCCCTACCGGGACGGATAATGAAAAACTGTTTTTT	CASTTPTGTDNEKLFF	TRBV28	TRBJ1-4	NA	NA
TGCAGTGCTCTTTACAGGGATGGCTACACCTTC	CSALYRDGYTF	TRBV20-1	TRBJ1-2	few	NA
TGTGCCAGCAGCGCAGGACAGGTCCCCTATGGCTACACCTTC	CASSAGQVPYGYTF	TRBV7-2	TRBJ1-2	few	TRBD1
TGTGCCAGCAGCCGAGGGGCCCTGTACAATGAGCAGTTCTTC	CASSRGALYNEQFF	TRBV6-1	TRBJ2-1	NA	NA
TGTGCCTGGTCGTGGACAGGGTTGGGCACTGAAGCTTTCTTT	CAWSWTGLGTEAFF	TRBV30	TRBJ1-1	NA	TRBD1
TGTGCCAGCAGCGACTCCTCAGGGACAGGGGCCAACAATGAGCAGTTCTTC	CASSDSSGTGANNEQFF	TRBV7-2	TRBJ2-1	NA	TRBD1
TGTGCCAGCAGCCCGGAATACAGGATATCAAATCAGCCCCAGCATTTT	CASSPEYRISNQPQHF	TRBV7-8	TRBJ1-5	NA	NA
TGTGCCAGCAGCCGGGGGACAGGGGGTCGCGAGCAGTACTTC	CASSRGTGGREQYF	TRBV12-3/TRBV12-4	TRBJ2-7	NA	TRBD1
TGTGCCAGCAGCTGGGGATCCGAGCAGTACTTC	CASSWGSEQYF	TRBV11-2	TRBJ2-7	NA	NA
TGTGCCAGCAGCTTAGCCTTGGGGGCGGCAGATACGCAGTATTTT	CASSLALGAADTQYF	TRBV7-9	TRBJ2-3	few	NA
TGTGCCACAATAGACACCAGGGGCTGGAACACTGAAGCTTTCTTT	CATIDTRGWNTEAFF	TRBV19	TRBJ1-1	NA	NA
TGTGCCAGCAGTTTCCCAGCGGGTCGGTCCGAGCAGTACTTC	CASSFPAGRSEQYF	TRBV28	TRBJ2-7	NA	NA
TGCGCCAGCAGTGAAAGGGGTCTCAACACCGGGGAGCTGTTTTTT	CASSERGLNTGELFF	TRBV10-1	TRBJ2-2	NA	NA
TGTGCCAGCAGTGAATCTCGGGGGGGCGCGGGGGAGACCCAGTACTTC	CASSESRGGAGETQYF	TRBV25-1	TRBJ2-5	NA	TRBD2
TGTGCCAGCCGGGACATCTATAATTCACCCCTCCACTTT	CASRDIYNSPLHF	TRBV19	TRBJ1-6	NA	NA
TGCAGTGCTAGGCTAGGGACAGGAGACGAGCAGTACTTC	CSARLGTGDEQYF	TRBV20-1	TRBJ2-7	NA	TRBD1
TGTGCCAGCTCACCACAACCAGGGGGCTTGTCTGGGGCCAACGTCCTGACTTTC	CASSPQPGGLSGANVLTF	TRBV18	TRBJ2-6	NA	TRBD1
TGTGCCACCTCTGGGAAGGGGGTTCGGACTGAAGCTTTCTTT	CATSGKGVRTEAFF	TRBV6-1	TRBJ1-1	NA	NA
TGTGCCTGGGGGGGACAGGATTCTCAGCCCCAGCATTTT	CAWGGQDSQPQHF	TRBV30	TRBJ1-5	NA	TRBD1
TGTGCCAGCAGCTTAAGATCTGGGGCCGGAGCTTTCTTT	CASSLRSGAGAFF	TRBV7-6	TRBJ1-1	NA	NA
TGTGCTAGCAGCTTAGTTGGCGGAGAGACCCAGTACTTC	CASSLVGGETQYF	TRBV7-7	TRBJ2-5	few	NA
TGCAGTGCTAGAGATTTTAGGGGCGTAGACACCATATATTTT	CSARDFRGVDTIYF	TRBV20-1	TRBJ1-3	few	NA
TGCAGCGTCGTCGGGGGACTAGCGGGGGGGCACTTT	CSVVGGLAGGHF	TRBV29-1	TRBJ2-3	once	TRBD2
TGCAGTGCTAGCAGTTCGAACACCGGGGAGCTGTTTTTT	CSASSSNTGELFF	TRBV20-1	TRBJ2-2	NA	NA
TGTGCCAGCAGCTTAGTCGGGGGGGCGGCTGAAGCTTTCTTT	CASSLVGGAAEAFF	TRBV11-2	TRBJ1-1	NA	NA
TGCAGTGCTAGAGCCCCGGGACTAGCGGCCAAAAACATTCGGTACTTC	CSARAPGLAAKNIRYF	TRBV20-1	TRBJ2-4	NA	TRBD2
TGTGCCAACAGCTCCGATCCAGCGATTCCGCAGTATTTT	CANSSDPAIPQYF	TRBV14	TRBJ2-3	NA	NA
TGTGCCAGCAGCCCTGCGGGGCCCACAGATACGCAGTATTTT	CASSPAGPTDTQYF	TRBV12-3/TRBV12-4	TRBJ2-3	NA	NA
TGTGCCACAAGGACAGGGTCGAGCTACACCTTC	CATRTGSSYTF	TRBV19	TRBJ1-2	NA	TRBD1
TGTGCCAGCAGCTTGGGCCGACGTACAGATACGCAGTATTTT	CASSLGRRTDTQYF	TRBV5-4	TRBJ2-3	NA	NA
TGTGCCACCAGTCGAGCGGGGAGGGGGCAGTACTTC	CATSRAGRGQYF	TRBV24-1	TRBJ2-7	once	TRBD2
TGTGCCAGTAGTATCGATGACCTCTATGGCTACACCTTC	CASSIDDLYGYTF	TRBV19	TRBJ1-2	NA	NA
TGTGCCAGCAGTGTCGTTTTGTCGAGCGGGGCCCGCATAGATACGCAGTATTTT	CASSVVLSSGARIDTQYF	TRBV27	TRBJ2-3	NA	TRBD2
TGCGCCAGCAGCCAAGATCCAGCGGGGGGCTACACCTTC	CASSQDPAGGYTF	TRBV4-3	TRBJ1-2	NA	NA
TGTGCCAGCAGTCGAACGACAGGGCGCACAGATACGCAGTATTTT	CASSRTTGRTDTQYF	TRBV6-1	TRBJ2-3	NA	TRBD1
TGTGCCAGTAGTAGCCAGGAGGTGGGCAATCAGCCCCAGCATTTT	CASSSQEVGNQPQHF	TRBV19	TRBJ1-5	NA	NA
TGTGCCAGCGGGACAGGGGGCGTTGGCACCGGGGAGCTGTTTTTT	CASGTGGVGTGELFF	TRBV6-2/TRBV6-3	TRBJ2-2	once	TRBD1
TGTGCCAGTATGCCAACAGGGACCTACTACACTGAAGCTTTCTTT	CASMPTGTYYTEAFF	TRBV19	TRBJ1-1	NA	NA
TGTGCCAGCAGCTCAGGGGGCGAAAATCCTTATCCCCTTAATTGGCTCTATGGCTACACCTTC	CASSSGGENPYPLNWLYGYTF	TRBV27	TRBJ1-2	NA	TRBD1
TGTGCCAGCAACGACCATAGCAATCAGCCCCAGCATTTT	CASNDHSNQPQHF	TRBV7-2	TRBJ1-5	NA	NA
TGTGCCAGTGGAACCGGGGCGACCTACGAGCAGTACTTC	CASGTGATYEQYF	TRBV19	TRBJ2-7	NA	NA
TGCAGCGTTGGTACGAACACCGGGGAGCTGTTTTTT	CSVGTNTGELFF	TRBV29-1	TRBJ2-2	medium-sized	NA
TGTGCCAGCAGCCCGGGACAGGGTTCCTATGGCTACACCTTC	CASSPGQGSYGYTF	TRBV6-7	TRBJ1-2	NA	TRBD1
TGTGCCACCAGCGCCGGGACCCAAGAGACCCAGTACTTC	CATSAGTQETQYF	TRBV15	TRBJ2-5	NA	NA
TGTGCCAGCAGCTCTGGGGGTATGGGTTCACCCCTCCACTTT	CASSSGGMGSPLHF	TRBV7-9	TRBJ1-6	NA	NA
TGTGCCAGCTCACCATTAAACAGGGGGACAGAGACCCAGTACTTC	CASSPLNRGTETQYF	TRBV18	TRBJ2-5	few	TRBD1
TGTGCCAGCAGCTTTCATGGGACAGGGGGCATGGATACGCAGTATTTT	CASSFHGTGGMDTQYF	TRBV7-9	TRBJ2-3	NA	TRBD1
TGTGCCAGTTCCGGGGCAGGGAGTGGAAATTCACCCCTCCACTTT	CASSGAGSGNSPLHF	TRBV6-2/TRBV6-3	TRBJ1-6	NA	NA
TGCAGTGCTAGATCTGCCGGGACTAGCGGGGGGAGGGCCCAGTACTTC	CSARSAGTSGGRAQYF	TRBV20-1	TRBJ2-5	NA	TRBD2
TGCAGTGCTAGAGATAGGAGACTAGGGGGTAGGAATGAGCAGTTCTTC	CSARDRRLGGRNEQFF	TRBV20-1	TRBJ2-1	NA	NA
TGTGCCAGCAGTTCTGGGCAGGGGAGCACCGGGGAGCTGTTTTTT	CASSSGQGSTGELFF	TRBV2	TRBJ2-2	few	NA
TGTGCCAGCAGCGGGTTTTCGGGGGGTGTAGGGGTCTTT	CASSGFSGGVGVF	TRBV2	TRBJ1-1	NA	NA